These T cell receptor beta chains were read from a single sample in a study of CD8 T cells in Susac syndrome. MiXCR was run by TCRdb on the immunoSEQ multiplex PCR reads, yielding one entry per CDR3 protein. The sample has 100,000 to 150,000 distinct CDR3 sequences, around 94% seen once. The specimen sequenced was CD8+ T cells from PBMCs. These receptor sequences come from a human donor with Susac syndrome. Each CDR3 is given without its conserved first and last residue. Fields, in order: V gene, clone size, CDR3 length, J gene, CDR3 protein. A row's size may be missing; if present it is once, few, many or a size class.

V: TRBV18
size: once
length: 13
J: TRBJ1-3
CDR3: ASSPGLNSGNTIY

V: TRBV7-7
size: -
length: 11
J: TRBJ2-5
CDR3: ASSRTGLETQY

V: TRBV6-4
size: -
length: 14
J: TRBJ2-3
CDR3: ASSPKSGGGTDTQY

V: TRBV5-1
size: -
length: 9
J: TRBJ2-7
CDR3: ASSSLYEQY

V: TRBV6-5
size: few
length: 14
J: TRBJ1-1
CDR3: ASSYSSGGGNTEAF

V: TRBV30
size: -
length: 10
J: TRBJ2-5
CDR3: AWRWTGETQY

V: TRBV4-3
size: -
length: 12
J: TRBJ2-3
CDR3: ASSQAAGTDTQY

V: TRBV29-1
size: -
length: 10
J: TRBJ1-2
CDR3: SAGGQEDGYT

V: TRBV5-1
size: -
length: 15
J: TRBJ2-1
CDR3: ASSSTPGLAGGDEQF

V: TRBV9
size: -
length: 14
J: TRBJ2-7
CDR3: ASSGSADSNLYEQY

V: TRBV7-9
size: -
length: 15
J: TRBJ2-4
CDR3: ASSLAPTGLAKNIQY

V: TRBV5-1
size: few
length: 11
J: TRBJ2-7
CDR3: ASSEDRGDEQY

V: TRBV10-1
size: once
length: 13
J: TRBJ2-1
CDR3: ASSTGTQGRDEQF

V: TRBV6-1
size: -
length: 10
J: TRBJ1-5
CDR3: ASSETIQPQH

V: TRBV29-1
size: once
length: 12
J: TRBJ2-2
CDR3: SVTDDANTGELF

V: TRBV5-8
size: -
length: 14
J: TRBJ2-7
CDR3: ASSQFRDTSSYEQY

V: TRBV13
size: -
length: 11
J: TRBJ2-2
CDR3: ASSLGLTGELF

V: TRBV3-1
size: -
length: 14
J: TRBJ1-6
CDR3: ASSQDATGGDSPLH

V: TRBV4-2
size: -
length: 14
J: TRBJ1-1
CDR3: ASSQDLGKANTEAF

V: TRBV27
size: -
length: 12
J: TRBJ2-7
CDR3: ASSFGSPNSEQY

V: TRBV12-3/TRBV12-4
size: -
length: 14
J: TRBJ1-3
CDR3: ASSLIPASSGNTIY

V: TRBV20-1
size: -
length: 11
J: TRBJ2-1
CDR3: SAMDRPRNEQF

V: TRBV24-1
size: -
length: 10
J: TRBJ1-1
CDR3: ATSGGGTEAF

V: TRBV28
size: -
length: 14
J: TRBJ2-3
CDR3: ASSLKAGGQSDTQY